This T cell receptor beta chain was captured in a study of shared clonotypes between healthy human individuals (dated by TCRdb to the early 2020s). Study-wide context: The cohort comprised a couple of women and a few men aged 18 to 49 years. For each donor, CD4 naive and CD4 memory were each run on three plates, CD8 naive on two plates, and CD8 memory on one plate. The study deeply sequenced blood TCR repertoires of five healthy adults to estimate repertoire size and the extent of clonotype sharing between individuals. To increase sequencing depth and limit assay-specific biases, TCR repertoire library preparation and sequencing were carried out by different laboratories using diverse techniques. Leukapheresis yielded between about 0.85 and 9.5 billion PBMCs per donor.

Study-level results and caveats: The genetic and exposure-history diversity represented was limited by the small number of donors. Even with the large sequencing depth, rarefaction of the sorted-subset datasets indicated that sequencing was incomplete. Across a few donors, approximately 5% of naive CD4, 3% to 4% of naive CD8, 2.3% of memory CD4, and approximately 0.4% of memory CD8 clonotypes were shared. Pairwise subsampling indicated that sequencing depth was expected to affect the degree of clonotype sharing among donors. Naive subsets generally had larger estimated clonotype richness than memory subsets did. Compared with non-shared clonotypes, the clonotypes found in all four sorted-subset donors had higher generation probabilities. Sampling was restricted to blood, and TCR repertoires in tissues likely differ from the TCR repertoires found in blood.

The donors were healthy, HIV-negative adults with no recently reported acute infections or vaccinations. All donors were Caucasian adults living in Nashville, Tennessee, USA. CD4+ T cells were enriched through magnetic negative selection, after which naive cells were positively selected on CD45RA and the remaining negative fraction served as the memory subset. After blood collection by leukapheresis, PBMCs were isolated using Ficoll-Histopaque density gradient centrifugation and then cryopreserved in the vapor phase of liquid nitrogen. Purity and quantity of every magnetically sorted T cell population were checked by analytical flow cytometry. Each sorted fraction had its genomic DNA isolated and then quantified by UV absorbance on a Nanodrop 2000c. As to this clone: Its recognized antigen is unknown. Base qualities were left out, and no much larger clone turns up one base away.

Using the deep immunoSEQ assay, TCR CDR3 regions were amplified from genomic DNA by multiplex PCR. For each cell subset, the extracted genomic DNA was distributed evenly across all wells of several immunoSEQ 96-well plates, and each plate served as one replicate. Each replicate PCR for sorted subsets received approximately 200 ng genomic DNA, equal to 30,000 or so T cell genomes. Purified libraries were measured with a Qubit 3.0 fluorometer, size-checked on a Bioanalyzer 2100, and measured again with the KAPA Library Quantification kit. Every immunoSEQ 96-well plate was sequenced on a dedicated single-read 150-cycle Illumina NextSeq 550 flow cell. The original pipeline was this. Because the immunoSEQ output included only junctional sequences and no quality scores, the filtering could not be the same as the filtering used for full-length reads. Sequences were annotated with PyIR, a Python wrapper for IgBLAST v1.9, using IMGT germline references to assign V/J genes and CDR3. Any read was removed if the V/J assignment was weak (E-value above 1e-6), the CDR3 was missing, or the read contained stop codons, out-of-frame junctions, or ambiguous translated residues. A V3J clonotype was defined by an identical inferred V gene, J gene, and CDR3 amino acid sequence. Percentage overlap between repertoires was computed as shared unique clonotypes divided by the size of the smaller repertoire. Three approaches were used to assess repertoire richness: RTK rarefaction, the Chao1 estimator, and Recon v2.1 estimates of unobserved clonotypes. Generation probabilities were computed with OLGA for all TCRbeta clonotypes obtained by the gDNA method from four donors. As stored in TCRdb, this immuneACCESS dataset retains in-frame rearrangements with V and J assigned. A fraction of the clones does not appear; measured against another copy, unresolved V genes explain less than half of the discrepancy, and the remainder lacks a known reason. V and J calls plus clone size are reproduced from that table; the DNA served to infer D and trimming. Within this sample are over a million clones, with 96% of them counted one time only. In total, the top ten clones hold roughly 1.2% of the sample.

From V the trimming removes 5 bases and from J it removes 6 bases, while the gene matches leave 7 bases of the junction unaccounted for. Reading from cysteine to phenylalanine, the CDR3 counts 14 amino acids. CDR3 DNA only is kept here, 42 bases in frame from base 1. CDR1 and CDR2 are read off the germline V gene as MDHEN and SYDVKM. The V and J segments used are TRBV28 and TRBJ1-5; 7 central nucleotides agree with TRBD1. Sequencing input: naive CD4+ T cells sorted from blood. The label giving this sample's cell subset or site can be read as: CD45RA+ positively selected. The sequence was obtained from a man aged 30-40 years in good health. The sequence in DNA is TGTGCCAGCAGTCCAGGGGGTACTCGTCAGCCCCAGCATTTT. This is translated as CASSPGGTRQPQHF.